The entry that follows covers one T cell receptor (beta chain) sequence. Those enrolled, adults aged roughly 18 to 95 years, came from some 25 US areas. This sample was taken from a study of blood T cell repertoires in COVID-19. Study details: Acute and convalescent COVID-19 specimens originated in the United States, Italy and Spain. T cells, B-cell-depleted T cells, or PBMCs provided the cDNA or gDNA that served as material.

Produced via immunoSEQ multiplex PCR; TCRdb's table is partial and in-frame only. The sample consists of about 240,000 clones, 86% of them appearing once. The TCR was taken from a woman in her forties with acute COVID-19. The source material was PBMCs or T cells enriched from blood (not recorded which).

CDR3 amino acids: CASSQGDLVVGEQYF. CDR3 DNA sequence: TGTGCCAGCAGCCAAGGTGACCTAGTTGTTGGGGAGCAGTACTTC. The chain employs TRBV3-1 (or the pseudogene TRBV3-2) and TRBJ2-7; D not certain. In germline, CDR1 is LGHDT, CDR2 YNNKEL (reference sequence). V dropped 1 base and J dropped 7 bases, with 17 bases sitting between them. The CDR3 is 15 amino acids.